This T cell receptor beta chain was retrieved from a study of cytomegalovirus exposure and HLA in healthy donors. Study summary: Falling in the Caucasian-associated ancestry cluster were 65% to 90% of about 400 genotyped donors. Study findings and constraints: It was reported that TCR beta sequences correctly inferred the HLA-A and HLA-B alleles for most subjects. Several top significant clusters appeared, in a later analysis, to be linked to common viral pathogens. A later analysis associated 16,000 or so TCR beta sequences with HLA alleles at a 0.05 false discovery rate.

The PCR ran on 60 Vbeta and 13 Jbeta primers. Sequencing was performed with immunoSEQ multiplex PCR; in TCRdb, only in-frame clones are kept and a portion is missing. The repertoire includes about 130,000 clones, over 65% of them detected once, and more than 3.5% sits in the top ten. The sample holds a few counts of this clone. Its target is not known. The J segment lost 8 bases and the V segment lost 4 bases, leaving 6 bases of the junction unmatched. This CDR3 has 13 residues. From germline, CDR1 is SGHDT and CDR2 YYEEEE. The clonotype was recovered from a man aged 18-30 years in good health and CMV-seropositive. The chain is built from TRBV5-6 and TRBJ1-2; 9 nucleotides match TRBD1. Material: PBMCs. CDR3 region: CASSAGQGGGYTF. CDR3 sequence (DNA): TGTGCCAGCAGCGCGGGACAGGGTGGCGGCTACACCTTC. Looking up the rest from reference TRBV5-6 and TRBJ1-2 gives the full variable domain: DAGVTQSPTHLIKTRGQQVTLRCSPKSGHDTVSWYQQALGQGPQFIFQYYEEEERQRGNFPDRFSGHQFPNYSSELNVNALLLGDSALYLCASSAGQGGGYTFGSGTRLTVV.